These T cell receptor beta chains were read from a single sample in a study of blood T cell repertoires in COVID-19. Produced via immunoSEQ multiplex PCR; TCRdb's table is partial and in-frame only. The repertoire holds about 150,000 clones, 70% to 90% seen once, with about 3.1% in the top ten. The sequenced material came from peripheral blood. Receptors were obtained from a woman between 40 and 55 years old with active or convalescent COVID-19. CDR3s leave out the opening cysteine and the closing phenylalanine or tryptophan. The D gene is left open where the match is weak.

CDR3 protein: ASKSANYGYT
CDR3 length: 10
J gene: TRBJ1-2
D gene: .
V gene: TRBV27

CDR3 protein: ASSDPRTGLTEQY
CDR3 length: 13
J gene: TRBJ2-7
D gene: TRBD1
V gene: TRBV10-1

CDR3 protein: ASREFPQGNQPQH
CDR3 length: 13
J gene: TRBJ1-5
D gene: .
V gene: TRBV27

CDR3 protein: ASNRETHYGYT
CDR3 length: 11
J gene: TRBJ1-2
D gene: .
V gene: TRBV28

CDR3 protein: AWRGEWNTEAF
CDR3 length: 11
J gene: TRBJ1-1
D gene: .
V gene: TRBV30

CDR3 protein: ASSAVGGSGNTIY
CDR3 length: 13
J gene: TRBJ1-3
D gene: .
V gene: TRBV4-1

CDR3 protein: ASSLLRGNNEAF
CDR3 length: 12
J gene: TRBJ1-1
D gene: .
V gene: TRBV18

CDR3 protein: ASSLRQGAGEAF
CDR3 length: 12
J gene: TRBJ1-1
D gene: TRBD1
V gene: TRBV28

CDR3 protein: ASNSWEGQPQH
CDR3 length: 11
J gene: TRBJ1-5
D gene: .
V gene: TRBV28

CDR3 protein: ASTVGRSYGYT
CDR3 length: 11
J gene: TRBJ1-2
D gene: .
V gene: TRBV19

CDR3 protein: ASRKDRGANYGYT
CDR3 length: 13
J gene: TRBJ1-2
D gene: .
V gene: TRBV6-6

CDR3 protein: ASRRTGSEGSPLH
CDR3 length: 13
J gene: TRBJ1-6
D gene: TRBD1
V gene: TRBV6-4

CDR3 protein: SVEGGLAGGTGGTDTQY
CDR3 length: 17
J gene: TRBJ2-3
D gene: TRBD2
V gene: TRBV29-1

CDR3 protein: ASSLAGLAWDTQY
CDR3 length: 13
J gene: TRBJ2-3
D gene: .
V gene: TRBV5-1

CDR3 protein: ASSPLGSGRGVSYEQY
CDR3 length: 16
J gene: TRBJ2-7
D gene: TRBD2
V gene: TRBV5-1

CDR3 protein: ASSAQGARINGYT
CDR3 length: 13
J gene: TRBJ1-2
D gene: TRBD1
V gene: TRBV2

CDR3 protein: SASKQGGLNIQY
CDR3 length: 12
J gene: TRBJ2-4
D gene: .
V gene: TRBV20-1

CDR3 protein: ASKAGTVLTGELF
CDR3 length: 13
J gene: TRBJ2-2
D gene: TRBD1
V gene: TRBV5-1

CDR3 protein: AWNPDTSGYT
CDR3 length: 10
J gene: TRBJ1-2
D gene: .
V gene: TRBV30

CDR3 protein: ATSRVGGELF
CDR3 length: 10
J gene: TRBJ2-2
D gene: .
V gene: TRBV24-1

CDR3 protein: ASSLSSQGLLYGYT
CDR3 length: 14
J gene: TRBJ1-2
D gene: .
V gene: TRBV5-4

CDR3 protein: ASSLAPSGENIQY
CDR3 length: 13
J gene: TRBJ2-4
D gene: TRBD2
V gene: TRBV7-2

CDR3 protein: ASSHSGGARTEAF
CDR3 length: 13
J gene: TRBJ1-1
D gene: .
V gene: TRBV11-1

CDR3 protein: ASSMEDPGLYEQY
CDR3 length: 13
J gene: TRBJ2-7
D gene: .
V gene: TRBV19

CDR3 protein: ASSLQQTTGGGDGYT
CDR3 length: 15
J gene: TRBJ1-2
D gene: TRBD1
V gene: TRBV4-1

CDR3 protein: ASRASGGVGNEQF
CDR3 length: 13
J gene: TRBJ2-1
D gene: TRBD2
V gene: TRBV2

CDR3 protein: ATHPGTGLGPQH
CDR3 length: 12
J gene: TRBJ1-5
D gene: TRBD1
V gene: TRBV6-5

CDR3 protein: ASSRAGGLNTGELF
CDR3 length: 14
J gene: TRBJ2-2
D gene: TRBD2
V gene: TRBV11-2

CDR3 protein: ASSPGQGNYGYT
CDR3 length: 12
J gene: TRBJ1-2
D gene: TRBD1
V gene: TRBV7-9

CDR3 protein: ASSQDIGGPIGYT
CDR3 length: 13
J gene: TRBJ1-2
D gene: .
V gene: TRBV3-1/TRBV3-2

CDR3 protein: ASSQDFRGSPLH
CDR3 length: 12
J gene: TRBJ1-6
D gene: .
V gene: TRBV4-1

CDR3 protein: ASSPQGGNTEAF
CDR3 length: 12
J gene: TRBJ1-1
D gene: .
V gene: TRBV7-2

CDR3 protein: ASGGNSPLH
CDR3 length: 9
J gene: TRBJ1-6
D gene: .
V gene: TRBV2

CDR3 protein: ASSSTSGQPQH
CDR3 length: 11
J gene: TRBJ1-5
D gene: .
V gene: TRBV28

CDR3 protein: ATRDGAGYT
CDR3 length: 9
J gene: TRBJ1-2
D gene: .
V gene: TRBV27